A selection of T cell receptor beta chains follows, all from one sample in a study of shared clonotypes between healthy human individuals. Clones were sequenced by immunoSEQ multiplex PCR, and TCRdb holds only the in-frame ones, with some missing. Here the sample spans roughly 2 million clones, roughly 95% being singletons. Material: naive CD4+ T cells sorted from blood. Receptors were obtained from a young man in good health. CDR3s include the opening cysteine and the closing phenylalanine or tryptophan. D genes are given only for firm matches. Clone size is not always given. Where it is, it says once, few, many or a class for expanded clones.

>TRBJ2-5|.|TRBV2|.
CASTITWAETQYF
TGTGCCAGCACTATCACTTGGGCAGAGACCCAGTACTTC
>TRBJ1-3|.|TRBV18|.
CASSPQGLGNTIYF
TGTGCCAGCTCACCACAGGGATTGGGAAACACCATATATTTT
>TRBJ2-5|TRBD1|TRBV5-4|.
CASSLGDRGGETQYF
TGTGCCAGCAGCTTGGGGGACAGGGGTGGTGAGACCCAGTACTTC
>TRBJ1-6|.|TRBV6-5|.
CASGSGYNSPLHF
TGTGCCAGTGGGTCGGGTTATAATTCACCCCTCCACTTT
>TRBJ1-6|.|TRBV4-3|.
CASSQDPAGALHF
TGCGCCAGCAGCCAAGACCCGGCAGGGGCACTCCACTTT
>TRBJ2-3|.|TRBV6-1|.
CASTWRHTDTQYF
TGTGCCAGCACCTGGAGACACACAGATACGCAGTATTTT
>TRBJ1-1|.|TRBV7-9|.
CASSFRNTEAFF
TGTGCCAGCAGCTTTAGGAACACTGAAGCTTTCTTT
>TRBJ1-1|TRBD1|TRBV7-9|once
CASSSRGAGNTEAFF
TGTGCCAGCAGCTCCAGGGGGGCCGGAAACACTGAAGCTTTCTTT
>TRBJ1-6|.|TRBV15|.
CATSSAYTVLHF
TGTGCCACCAGCAGCGCGTATACGGTCCTCCACTTT
>TRBJ1-1|.|TRBV19|.
CASSTEYPTWGTEAFF
TGTGCCAGTAGTACGGAATACCCGACGTGGGGCACTGAAGCTTTCTTT
>TRBJ2-5|.|TRBV28|.
CASSRDRQETQYF
TGTGCCAGCAGCCGCGACAGACAAGAGACCCAGTACTTC
>TRBJ2-3|.|TRBV10-2|once
CASSEQGLADTQYF
TGCGCCAGCAGTGAGCAGGGGCTAGCAGATACGCAGTATTTT
>TRBJ2-7|.|TRBV5-1|.
CASSQQGGAAYEQYF
TGCGCCAGCAGTCAACAGGGCGGAGCTGCCTACGAGCAGTACTTC
>TRBJ1-6|.|TRBV10-2|.
CASSPARGNSPLHF
TGCGCCAGCAGCCCCGCGAGGGGCAATTCACCCCTCCACTTT
>TRBJ2-2|.|TRBV5-1|once
CASSLVVAPNTGELFF
TGCGCCAGCAGCTTGGTGGTAGCGCCAAACACCGGGGAGCTGTTTTTT
>TRBJ2-3|TRBD2|TRBV18|.
CASSPGSGGADTQYF
TGTGCCAGCTCACCAGGCAGCGGGGGGGCAGATACGCAGTATTTT
>TRBJ2-2|TRBD2|TRBV27|.
CASSPRRFAGGQNTGELFF
TGTGCCAGCAGCCCCCGACGGTTTGCGGGGGGCCAAAACACCGGGGAGCTGTTTTTT
>TRBJ1-1|.|TRBV5-6|.
CASSSLQGSFQNTEAFF
TGTGCCAGCAGCTCGCTGCAGGGGTCCTTTCAAAACACTGAAGCTTTCTTT
>TRBJ2-5|TRBD2|TRBV11-1|.
CASSWTSGGVTPETQYF
TGTGCCAGCAGCTGGACTAGCGGGGGGGTGACCCCAGAGACCCAGTACTTC
>TRBJ1-5|.|TRBV7-9|.
CASSFTDGQPQHF
TGTGCCAGCAGCTTCACCGACGGTCAGCCCCAGCATTTT
>TRBJ2-3|.|TRBV5-1|.
CASSLFSSTDTQYF
TGCGCCAGCAGCTTGTTTTCAAGCACAGATACGCAGTATTTT
>TRBJ1-6|.|TRBV6-1|once
CASSEASSPLHF
TGTGCCAGCAGTGAAGCCAGCTCACCCCTCCACTTT